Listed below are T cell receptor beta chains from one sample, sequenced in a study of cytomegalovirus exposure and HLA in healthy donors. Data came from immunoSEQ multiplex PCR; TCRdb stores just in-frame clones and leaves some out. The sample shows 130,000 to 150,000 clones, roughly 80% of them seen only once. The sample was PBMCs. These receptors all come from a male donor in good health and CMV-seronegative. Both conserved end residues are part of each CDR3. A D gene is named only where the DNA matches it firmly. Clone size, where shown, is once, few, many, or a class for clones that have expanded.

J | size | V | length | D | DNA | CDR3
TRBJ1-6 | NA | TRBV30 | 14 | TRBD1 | TGTGCCTGGAGGAACGACAGGGATAGTTCACCCCTCCACTTT | CAWRNDRDSSPLHF
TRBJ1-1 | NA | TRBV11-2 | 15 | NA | TGTGCCAGCAGCTTATACCGGACATCGAACACTGAAGCTTTCTTT | CASSLYRTSNTEAFF
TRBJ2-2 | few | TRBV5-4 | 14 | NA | TGTGCCAGCAGCCGTCAGGGGAACACCGGGGAGCTGTTTTTT | CASSRQGNTGELFF
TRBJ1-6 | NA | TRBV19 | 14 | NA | TGTGCCAGTAGTCGTCGACAGGCAGATTCACCCCTCCACTTT | CASSRRQADSPLHF
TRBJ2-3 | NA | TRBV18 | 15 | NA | TGTGCCAGCTCACCAAGAGGTTTACCCACAGATACGCAGTATTTT | CASSPRGLPTDTQYF
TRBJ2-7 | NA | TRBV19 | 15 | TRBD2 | TGTGCCAGTAGTCCCACCGGGACTAGTCTATACGAGCAGTACTTC | CASSPTGTSLYEQYF
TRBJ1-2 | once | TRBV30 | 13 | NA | TGTGCCTGGAACCTGGGACTGACTTATGGCTACACCTTC | CAWNLGLTYGYTF
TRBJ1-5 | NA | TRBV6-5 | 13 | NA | TGTGCCAGCGGGGCCGGGGGAGCTCAGCCCCAGCATTTT | CASGAGGAQPQHF
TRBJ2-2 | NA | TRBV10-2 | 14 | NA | TGCGCCAGCACCGAGACACCTAACACCGGGGAGCTGTTTTTT | CASTETPNTGELFF
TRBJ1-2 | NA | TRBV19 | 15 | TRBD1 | TGTGCCAGTAGAAAGGACAGGGGAGCTTCCGACGGCTACACCTTC | CASRKDRGASDGYTF
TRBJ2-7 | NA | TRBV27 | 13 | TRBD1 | TGTGCCAGCAGCCTGGGACAGAGCTACGAGCAGTACTTC | CASSLGQSYEQYF
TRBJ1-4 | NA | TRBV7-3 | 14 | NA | TGTGCCAGCAGTCTGAGGGTTCGGCATGAAAAACTGTTTTTT | CASSLRVRHEKLFF
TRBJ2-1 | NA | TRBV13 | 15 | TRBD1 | TGTGCCAGCAGCTACTCCGGGACAGGGAAGAATGAGCAGTTCTTC | CASSYSGTGKNEQFF
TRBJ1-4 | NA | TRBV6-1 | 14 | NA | TGTGCCAGCAGTGAGGGGGGGACTAATGAAAAACTGTTTTTT | CASSEGGTNEKLFF
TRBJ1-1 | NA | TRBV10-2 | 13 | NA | TGCGCCAGCAGGTGGAGCGGGAACACTGAAGCTTTCTTT | CASRWSGNTEAFF
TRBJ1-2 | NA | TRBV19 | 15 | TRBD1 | TGTGCCAGTCACCTTCGGGACAGACTACTCTATGGCTACACCTTC | CASHLRDRLLYGYTF
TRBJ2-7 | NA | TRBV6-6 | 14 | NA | TGTGCCAGCAGTTACTCACAGGGTAACTACGAGCAGTACTTC | CASSYSQGNYEQYF
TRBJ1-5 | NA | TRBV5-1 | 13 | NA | TGCGCCAGCAGCTTCACAGGCAATCAGCCCCAGCATTTT | CASSFTGNQPQHF
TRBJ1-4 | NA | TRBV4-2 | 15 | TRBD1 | TGTGCCAGCAGCCGTGGGAGGACAGGCGGTGAAAAACTGTTTTTT | CASSRGRTGGEKLFF
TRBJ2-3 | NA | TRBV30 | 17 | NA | TGTGCCTGGAGTCCCTCGCTATCGGGTTGGGGGAGGGATACGCAGTATTTT | CAWSPSLSGWGRDTQYF
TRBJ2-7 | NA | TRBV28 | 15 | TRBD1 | TGTGCCAGCAGAATCCCGGGACAGGGGACCTCCGAGCAGTACTTC | CASRIPGQGTSEQYF
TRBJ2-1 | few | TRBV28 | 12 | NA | TGTGCCAGCAGCCCGTTACAAAATGAGCAGTTCTTC | CASSPLQNEQFF
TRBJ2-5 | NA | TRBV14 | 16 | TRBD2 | TGTGCCAGCAGCACCCTCCCGCGGGGGGCGAGAGAGACCCAGTACTTC | CASSTLPRGARETQYF
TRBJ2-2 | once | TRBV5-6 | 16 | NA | TGTGCCAGCAGCTTGGAACGGGGGGCCCTCACCGGGGAGCTGTTTTTT | CASSLERGALTGELFF
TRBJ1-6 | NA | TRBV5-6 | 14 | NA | TGTGCCAGCAGCTTGGCCACCCCACGGTCACCCCTCCACTTT | CASSLATPRSPLHF
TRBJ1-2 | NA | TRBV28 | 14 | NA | TGTGCCAGCAACTGGGGACACCCTAACTATGGCTACACCTTC | CASNWGHPNYGYTF
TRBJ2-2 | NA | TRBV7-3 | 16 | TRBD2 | TGTGCCAGCAGCTTATACGCTAGCGGGGATACCGGGGAGCTGTTTTTT | CASSLYASGDTGELFF
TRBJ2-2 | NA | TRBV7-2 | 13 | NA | TGTGCCAGCAGCTTAACGGGGGTCGGGGAGCTGTTTTTT | CASSLTGVGELFF
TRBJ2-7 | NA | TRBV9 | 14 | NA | TGTGCCAGCAGCGGAGGACTAAAGGGGTACGAGCAGTACTTC | CASSGGLKGYEQYF
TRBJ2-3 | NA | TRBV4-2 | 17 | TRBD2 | TGTGCCAGCAGCCAAAGAGGCGGGACTAGCGTCACAGATACGCAGTATTTT | CASSQRGGTSVTDTQYF
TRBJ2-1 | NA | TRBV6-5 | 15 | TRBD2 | TGTGCCAGCAGCCAGACTAGCGGGGGGTACAATGAGCAGTTCTTC | CASSQTSGGYNEQFF
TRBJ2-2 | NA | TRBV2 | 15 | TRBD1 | TGTGCCAGCAGTGAATTTGGACAGGGAACCGGGGAGCTGTTTTTT | CASSEFGQGTGELFF
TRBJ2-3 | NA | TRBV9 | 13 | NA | TGTGCCAGCAGCTTACAGGGTGCGGATACGCAGTATTTT | CASSLQGADTQYF
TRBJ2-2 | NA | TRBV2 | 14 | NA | TGTGCCAGCAGTGAAGCGGGGGGGCCCAAGGAGCTGTTTTTT | CASSEAGGPKELFF
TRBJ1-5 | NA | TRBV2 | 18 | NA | TGTGCCAGCAGTGATAAACAGGGAAGATTCGATAGCAATCAGCCCCAGCATTTT | CASSDKQGRFDSNQPQHF
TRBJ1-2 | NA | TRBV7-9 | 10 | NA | TGTGCCAGCTCGGGGAGGGAGGTCACCTTC | CASSGREVTF
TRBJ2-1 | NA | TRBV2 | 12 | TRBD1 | TGTGCCAGCAGGGATGACAGGGAAAGGCAGTTCTTC | CASRDDRERQFF
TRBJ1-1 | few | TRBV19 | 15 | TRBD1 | TGTGCCAGTAGTATGGTCAGGGGGAATGTCCCTGAAGCTTTCTTT | CASSMVRGNVPEAFF
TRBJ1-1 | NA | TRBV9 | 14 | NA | TGTGCCAGCAGCGTAGAACCGACAAACACTGAAGCTTTCTTT | CASSVEPTNTEAFF
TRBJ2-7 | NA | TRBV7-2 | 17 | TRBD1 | TGTGCCAGCAGCTTAGAAGCGGGACAGGGACGTTCCTACGAGCAGTACTTC | CASSLEAGQGRSYEQYF
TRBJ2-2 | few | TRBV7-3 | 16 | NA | TGTGCCAGCAGCTTCCGGGCAGGGGCTGGCACCGGGGAGCTGTTTTTT | CASSFRAGAGTGELFF
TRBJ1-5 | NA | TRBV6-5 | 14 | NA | TGTGCCAGCAGGCAGGGGATATGGAATCAGCCCCAGCATTTT | CASRQGIWNQPQHF
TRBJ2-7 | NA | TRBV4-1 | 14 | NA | TGCGCCAGCAGCCTCGAGGCTCCCTCCTACGAGCAGTACTTC | CASSLEAPSYEQYF
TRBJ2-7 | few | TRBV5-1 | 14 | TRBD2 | TGCGCCAGCAGCAAGACTAGCGGCCCCTACGAGCAGTACTTC | CASSKTSGPYEQYF
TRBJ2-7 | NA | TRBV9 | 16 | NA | TGTGCCAGCAGCCCACTCCGGGACTCCTCCAACTACGAGCAGTACTTC | CASSPLRDSSNYEQYF
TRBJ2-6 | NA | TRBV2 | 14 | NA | TGTGCCAGCAGCGCGAACTCTGGGGCCAACGTTCTGACTTTC | CASSANSGANVLTF
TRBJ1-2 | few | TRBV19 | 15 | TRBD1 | TGTGCCAGTAGTGGGACAGGGCCAAGGTACTATGGCTACACCTTC | CASSGTGPRYYGYTF
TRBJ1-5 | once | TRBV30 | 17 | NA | TGTGCCTGGAGTCTTAAGGGGTTCTGGGCCGCAAATCAGCCCCAGCATTTT | CAWSLKGFWAANQPQHF
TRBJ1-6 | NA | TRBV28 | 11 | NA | TGTGCCAGCAGTTTAACCCGAGCCCTCCACTTT | CASSLTRALHF
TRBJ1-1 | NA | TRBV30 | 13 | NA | TGTGCCTGGAGGGAGGATCTGAACACTGAAGCTTTCTTT | CAWREDLNTEAFF
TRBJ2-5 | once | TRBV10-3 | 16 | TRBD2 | TGTGCCATCCTGCTAAGCGGGGGGGCCCACCAAGAGACCCAGTACTTC | CAILLSGGAHQETQYF
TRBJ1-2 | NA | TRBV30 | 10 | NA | TGTGCCTCCTATAACTATGGCTACACCTTC | CASYNYGYTF
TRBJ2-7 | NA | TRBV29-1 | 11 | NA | TGCAGCGTGGGGAGGTCCGACGAGCAGTACTTC | CSVGRSDEQYF
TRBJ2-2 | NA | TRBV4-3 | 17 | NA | TGCGCCAGCAGCCAAGAGATAGGGGGGGGGCTAGCCGGGGAGCTGTTTTTT | CASSQEIGGGLAGELFF
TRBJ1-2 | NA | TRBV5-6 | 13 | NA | TGTGCCAGCAGCTTTCGGGGGGCTTATGGCTACACCTTC | CASSFRGAYGYTF
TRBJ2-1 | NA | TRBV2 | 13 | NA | TGTGCCAGCACCACCACAGGGAACAATGAGCAGTTCTTC | CASTTTGNNEQFF